This T cell receptor (beta chain) was sequenced for a study of breast tumors, draining lymph nodes, adjacent tissues. A single record per CDR3 protein comes from TCRdb applying MiXCR to the multiplex PCR reads. Among approximately 170,000 distinct CDR3 sequences listed, 30% to 35% were seen once. Axillary draining lymph nodes of breast cancer patients supplied the node samples. V was pared by 5 bases and J by 9 bases, with 10 bases of the junction left unmatched. Germline CDR1 is DFQATT and CDR2 is SNEGSKA (reference sequence). CDR3 length: 15 residues. The clonotype was recovered from a female donor with breast cancer. Some clones in this sample may be carry-over from other donors' samples. What was sequenced was axillary lymph node tissue. The genes are TRBV20-1 and TRBJ2-2, with 12 bases fitting TRBD2. This CDR3 reads CSAFLAGGPNRELFF. The CDR3 nucleotides are TGCAGTGCTTTTCTAGCGGGGGGGCCAAACCGGGAGCTGTTTTTT.